This T cell receptor beta chain comes out of a study of blood T cell repertoires in COVID-19. This clone has only a few counts. Germline V gene lookup returns CDR1 LNHDA and CDR2 SQIVND (reference sequence). The V segment lost 4 bases and the J segment 1 base; nucleotides outside the gene matches: 6. The CDR3 length is 16 residues. Authors' data handling: Reference gene primer amplification gave nucleated cell count estimates. Profiling relied on immunoSEQ multiplex PCR, and the TCRdb table lists in-frame clones only, not all of them. V and J calls and clone size are as listed in that table; D and trimming were resolved from the DNA. The sample holds some 320,000 clones; 90% are singletons and the top ten take 2% to 3%. Participant ages covered roughly 18 to 90 years across around 25 US areas. Recovered status in Cohort 3 required two negative PCRs, clearance, or symptom resolution.

The source is a man aged 55 to 69 who had recovered from COVID-19. The J gene is TRBJ1-5, the V gene TRBV19, with 8 bases aligning to TRBD1. Specimen: PBMCs or T cells enriched from blood (not recorded which). The CDR3 DNA reads as TGTGCCAGTAGTACCGGACAGGGCCTAAGCAATCAGCCCCAGCATTTT. It encodes CASSTGQGLSNQPQHF. Full variable domain (rest looked up from reference TRBV19 and TRBJ1-5): DGGITQSPKYLFRKEGQNVTLSCEQNLNHDAMYWYRQDPGQGLRLIYYSQIVNDFQKGDIAEGYSVSREKKESFPLTVTSAQKNPTAFYLCASSTGQGLSNQPQHFGDGTRLSIL.